This TCR beta chain came from a study of response to subunit inactivated influenza vaccine. Germline-derived CDR1 and CDR2 are MDHEN and SYDVKM. Trimming removed 5 bases at V and 4 bases at J, with 9 bases between. The CDR3 extends over 12 amino acids. TCRdb re-called the RT-PCR reads with MiXCR, one entry per CDR3 protein. The data show roughly 700,000 distinct CDR3 sequences, approximately 14% seen once. For this clonotype: Its target is not known.

General study findings and limits: With each seasonal influenza vaccination, the authors suggested, few new T cells are recruited.

Sequences were derived from PBMCs from blood, sampled 12 days after vaccination. The chain employs TRBV28 and TRBJ2-7; D remains unclear. The TCR originated in a man between 45 and 60 years old who received an inactivated influenza vaccine. The CDR3 loop is CASSRWEYEQYF. In DNA, the CDR3 is TGTGCCAGCAGTAGATGGGAATACGAGCAGTACTTC.